This T cell receptor (beta chain) was sequenced during a study of blood T cells in healthy people across ages. Losses at the gene ends were 7 bases for V and 6 bases for J; bases not matched to a gene: 9. Germline V lookup: CDR1 MDHEN, CDR2 SYDVKM. The CDR3 spans 15 residues. Sample-barcoded 5' priming and a J-beta primer mix drove a second PCR of about 7 to 11 cycles. Paired-end reads containing CDR3 totaled no fewer than 2.5 million for each sample. Each CDR3 protein gets one entry after TCRdb re-called the 5' RACE reads with MiXCR. The data hold 650,000 to 700,000 distinct CDR3 sequences, with approximately 31% observed a single time. All donors came from Russia, were Caucasian and healthy, and spanned ages about 6 to 100.

This sequence was found in a woman older than 75 in good health. Sequencing was done on a sample of blood. The chain links TRBV28 to TRBJ2-3; 11 nucleotides line up with TRBD1. DNA of the CDR3: TGTGCCAGCACCGGTGGGGGACAGGGGGTGGATACGCAGTATTTT. Translation gives CASTGGGQGVDTQYF.